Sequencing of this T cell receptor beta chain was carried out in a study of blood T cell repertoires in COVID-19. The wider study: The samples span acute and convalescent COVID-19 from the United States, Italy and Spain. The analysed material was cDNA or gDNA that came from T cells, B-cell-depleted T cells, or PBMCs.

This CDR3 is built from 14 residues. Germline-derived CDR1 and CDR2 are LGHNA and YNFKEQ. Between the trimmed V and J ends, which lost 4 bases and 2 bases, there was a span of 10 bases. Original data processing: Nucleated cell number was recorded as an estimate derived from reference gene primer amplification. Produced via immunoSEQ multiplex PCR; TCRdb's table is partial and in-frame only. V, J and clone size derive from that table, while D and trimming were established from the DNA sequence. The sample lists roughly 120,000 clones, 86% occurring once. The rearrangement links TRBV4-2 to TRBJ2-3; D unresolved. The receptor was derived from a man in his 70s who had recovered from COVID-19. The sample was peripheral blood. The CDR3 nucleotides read TGTGCCAGCAGCCTAAGCAGGTACACAGATACGCAGTATTTT. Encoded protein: CASSLSRYTDTQYF.